This T cell receptor beta chain comes out of a study of beta chain features in type 1 diabetes (dated by TCRdb to 2016 to 2019). Looking at the study overall: No differences in mean age, gender distribution, total cell number or subset yield were found between patients and healthy donors. Across all samples, some 99 million sorted cells were examined, and cell number per subset correlated strongly with RNA yield. The study compared TCRB repertoires of sorted circulating CD4+ T cell subsets between recently diagnosed type 1 diabetes patients and matched healthy donors. Regulatory and stem cell-like memory subsets were isolated from only 8 patients and about 8 healthy donors, whereas naive and central memory subsets came from all 30 or so donors.

Deletion took 1 base off V and 1 base off J, with a span of 10 bases between the germline ends. Reading from cysteine to phenylalanine, the CDR3 counts 14 amino acids. This entry keeps only the CDR3 DNA: 42 bases, framed from base 1. CDR1 and CDR2 are read off the germline V gene as SQVTM and ANQGSEA. As to this clone: What antigen it recognizes has not been identified. No much larger clone exists at a distance of one base, and base qualities are not known.

A single peripheral blood draw of approximately 120 mL on average was collected from each donor into heparinised tubes. Using a panel that included CD45RO, CCR7, CD25, CD127, CD95 and CD27, naive, central memory, regulatory and stem cell-like memory CD4+ T cells were sorted on a BD FACSAria II. Every sorted population had a purity above 95%. PBMCs were separated immediately by Lymphoprep density gradient centrifugation and were stained directly, without being cultured. So that batch effects would be minimized, each experiment stained and sorted samples in pairs, pairing one healthy donor with one patient. Summary of the overall study and its limitations: PCR may preferentially amplify shorter templates, but because patient and control samples were amplified and corrected together, any resulting skew would affect both groups equally. Because cDNA rather than genomic DNA was sequenced, highly expressing activated cells could have been over-represented, although no difference in activation and CD3 levels was found between groups. In all four CD4+ subsets, TCRB CDR3 length was moderately but significantly shorter in type 1 diabetes patients. HLA sub-analyses involved small numbers of individuals, so any influence of HLA type on TCRB rearrangement remained unresolved. Patients with type 1 diabetes made fewer insertions and deleted more nucleotides at VDJ recombination sites, implying thymic rearrangement abnormalities. Naive, central memory and regulatory TCRB repertoires appeared to be more alike among patients than among healthy donors.

All of the isolated RNA was reverse transcribed with the High Capacity cDNA Reverse Transcription Kit, so expressed TCRB transcripts were sequenced. Deep immunoSEQ sequencing was applied to naive, central memory and regulatory T cell samples, giving an average of about 3.6 million total reads per sample. Sorted cells were lysed in RLT buffer, and RNA was extracted using DNase-treated RNeasy Micro or Mini kits according to cell number. To prevent cross-contamination, each cell subset was processed individually, whereas patient and healthy donor samples were processed jointly. Using the immunoSEQ multiplex PCR, TCRB sequences were amplified from cDNA into 87-bp fragments spanning the CDR3 region. Sequencing of the amplicons was performed on the Illumina HiSeq platform. The source study handled its data this way. PCR bias was corrected computationally using synthetic template baselines, and reads within Hamming distance 2 were collapsed, with unmergeable singletons discarded. Reads were aligned to IMGT to assign V, D and J genes, CDR3 length, and insertions or deletions at six rearrangement sites. Clonotype counts were normalized to sorted cell number within each subset before computing true diversity and Gini coefficients with the tcR R package. Repertoire sharing was quantified using the overlap coefficient calculated on TCRB nucleotide sequences. Out-of-frame TCRB sequences from naive cells were analyzed to stand in for the pre-selection repertoire. Held by TCRdb, this immuneACCESS table contains in-frame sequences only and omits some clones. Under half of the omission traces to an unresolved V gene where checked; the cause of the rest is unknown. V and J calls and clone size are as listed in that table; D and trimming were resolved from the DNA. In this sample the table shows approximately 340,000 clones, over 13% of which occur a single time. The ten most abundant clones make up under 0.02% of the sample.

The rearrangement joined TRBV29-1 to TRBJ1-1, with an unclear D gene assignment. The receptor was isolated from a woman younger than 30 in good health. The specimen was naive CD4+ T cells from blood. The cell subset or site label here, explained by the study, means: true naive CD4+ T cells. The nucleotides read TGCAGCGTTGAAGTTTCCCCGGGGAACACTGAAGCTTTCTTT. This is translated as CSVEVSPGNTEAFF.